The present entry profiles one T cell receptor beta chain with its context. What this receptor recognizes is not known. No per-base quality is available; no much larger clone lies one base away. This record comes from a study of high-grade serous ovarian cancer treatment subgroups (dated by TCRdb to the early 2020s). For context, the study as a whole: On average, each sample produced around 14,000 sequencing reads and roughly 7,500 unique TCR beta rearrangements. The study profiled TCR beta repertoires in high-grade serous ovarian cancer patients grouped by complete gross resection or neoadjuvant chemotherapy response under a laparoscopic triage algorithm. The cohort comprised approximately 30 patients: some 10 with no residual disease after primary surgery (R0), some 10 excellent NACT responders, and some 10 poor NACT responders. One primary tumor sample and two metastatic tumor samples were contributed by each patient, so that some 83 samples were obtained in total.

The roughly 100 tumor samples underwent high-throughput TCR profiling using ImmunoSEQ. In the original analysis: The repertoire diversity metrics included richness (unique productive sequences), clonality, evenness and relatedness, and the Bhattacharyya coefficient was used to measure similarity between samples. A sensitivity analysis that removed TCRs with fewer than two reads produced consistent conclusions. TCRdb re-hosts the immuneACCESS table, in-frame sequences only. Its copies lack some clones; in the studies checked, an unresolved V gene accounts for under half of them, and the cause for the rest is not known. Clone size and the V and J calls come from that table; the DNA yielded D and trimming. Within this sample are about 9,100 clones, with 88% of them counted one time only. 1.7% of the sample is held by the ten biggest clonotypes. What the authors observed across the whole study: Bulk tumor TCR sequencing lacked spatial information, limiting insight into HGSC tumor complexity and diversity. TCR clonal relatedness correlated positively with neoantigen level and, by trend, with copy number variation and mutation load from whole-genome sequencing. TCR repertoire analyses were focused on CDR3, and CDR1 and CDR2 were not analyzed. Tumors from the same patient had repertoire similarity ranging from roughly 0.1 to 0.8, while tumors from different patients showed almost no similarity.

Collection of tumor samples took place before definitive surgery or chemotherapy. Genomic DNA extraction was performed by the MD Anderson Biospecimen Extraction Resource, and TCR sequencing was carried out by the MD Anderson Cancer Genomics Laboratory. The sample comprised tumor tissue. This TCR came from a human donor with high-grade serous ovarian cancer.

The CDR3 protein sequence reads: CASSKAETNTEAFF. The sequence in DNA is TGTGCCAGCAGTAAGGCAGAGACGAACACTGAAGCTTTCTTT. The sequence links TRBV6-1 to TRBJ1-1; the D gene assignment is ambiguous. CDR1 and CDR2, looked up from the germline V gene, are MNHNS and SASEGT. Spanning cysteine to phenylalanine, the CDR3 consists of 14 amino acids. The only DNA kept is the CDR3, 42 bases in frame from the first base. V and J lose 5 bases and 1 base, and a span of 11 bases separates them.